This T cell receptor (beta chain) was obtained from a study of shared clonotypes between healthy human individuals. Study findings and constraints: Donor scarcity curtailed the genetic and exposure-history diversity represented herein.

The J segment lost 5 bases and the V segment lost 5 bases, leaving 6 bases of the junction unmatched. The V gene's germline CDR1 is SGHNT and CDR2 YYREEE (reference sequence). This CDR3 is built from 14 residues. Under the authors' procedure: ImmunoSEQ junction-only sequences lacked quality scores, so their filtering differed. Clones were read by immunoSEQ multiplex PCR, and TCRdb kept only the in-frame ones, dropping some. V and J calls and clone size follow that table, whereas D and trimming were derived from the DNA. Counted here are 400,000 to 500,000 clones, 70% to 85% occurring once; the ten biggest clones make up less than 15%. Comments on this clone: Its target is unknown.

This sequence was found in a woman in her forties in good health. Some clones in this sample may be carry-over from other donors' samples. Specimen: PBMCs. This rearrangement joins TRBV5-4 to TRBJ2-7; 11 nucleotides agree with TRBD2. Here the CDR3 DNA reads TGTGCCAGCAGAGCGGGGACTAGCGGCAACGAGCAGTACTTC. Its translation is CASRAGTSGNEQYF.